The TCR beta chain under discussion was sequenced for a study of shared clonotypes between healthy human individuals. Study-level results: Rarefaction revealed incomplete sorted-subset sequencing despite large depth.

The method was immunoSEQ multiplex PCR; TCRdb's version includes in-frame clones alone and lacks a portion of them. Among some 1,100,000 clones listed, 75% to 80% were seen once. With V trimmed by 4 bases and J by 6 bases, 10 bases remained unmatched. Germline V gene sequence: CDR1 SGHRS, CDR2 YFSETQ. The CDR3 contains 16 residues. Concerning this clone itself: Antigen specificity is unknown.

This receptor was identified in a man younger than 35 in good health. Some clones in this sample may be carry-over from other donors' samples. The sample comprised memory CD4+ T cells from PBMCs. Subset here: CD45RA-negative fraction. The chain links TRBV5-1 to TRBJ2-2; 9 bases map to TRBD2. Here the CDR3 DNA reads TGCGCCAGCAGCCCGCAAGCGGGAGGATTCGCCGGGGAGCTGTTTTTT. Translating it yields CASSPQAGGFAGELFF.